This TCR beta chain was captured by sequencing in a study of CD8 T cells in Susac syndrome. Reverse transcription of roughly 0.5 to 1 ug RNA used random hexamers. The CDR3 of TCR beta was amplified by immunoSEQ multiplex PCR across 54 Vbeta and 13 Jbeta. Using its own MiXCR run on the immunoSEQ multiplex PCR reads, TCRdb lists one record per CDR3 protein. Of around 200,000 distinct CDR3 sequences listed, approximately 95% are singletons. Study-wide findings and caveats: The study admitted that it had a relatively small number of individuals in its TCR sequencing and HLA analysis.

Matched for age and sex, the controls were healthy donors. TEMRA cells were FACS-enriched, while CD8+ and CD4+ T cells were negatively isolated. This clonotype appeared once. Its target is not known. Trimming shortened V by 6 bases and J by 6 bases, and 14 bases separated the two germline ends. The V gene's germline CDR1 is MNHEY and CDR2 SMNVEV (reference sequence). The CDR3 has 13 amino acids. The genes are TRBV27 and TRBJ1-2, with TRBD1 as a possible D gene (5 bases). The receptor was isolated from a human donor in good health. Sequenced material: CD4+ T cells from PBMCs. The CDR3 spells CASRRYRLDGYTF. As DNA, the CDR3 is TGTGCCAGCAGACGGTACAGGTTGGATGGCTACACCTTC.